These T cell receptor beta chains were read from a single sample in a study of T-cell reconstitution after alpha-beta-depleted transplantation in children. TCRdb itself ran the PCR reads through MiXCR, one entry per CDR3 protein. This table holds 500,000 or so distinct CDR3 sequences, about 33% found once. The source material was PBMCs from the stem cell graft donor, sampled from the stem cell graft. All receptors come from a human donor who donated a stem cell graft to a child with aplastic anemia. Each CDR3 is given with its conserved first and last residue. The D gene is left open where the match is weak. A row's size may be missing; if present it is once, few, many or a size class.

d_call clone_size j_call v_call cdr3_nt cdr3_aa
TRBD1 NA TRBJ1-5 TRBV20-1 TGCAGTGCTCGGACAGGACTACCCTATAGCAATCAGCCCCAGCATTTT CSARTGLPYSNQPQHF
TRBD1 NA TRBJ1-6 TRBV5-5 TGTGCCAGCAGCCAGCCGGGACAGGGGAATTCACCCCTCCACTTT CASSQPGQGNSPLHF
TRBD1 many TRBJ2-3 TRBV29-1 TGCAGCGTAAAATCGGACAGGGGCGGTAGGGATACGCAGTATTTT CSVKSDRGGRDTQYF
TRBD1 NA TRBJ2-1 TRBV4-1 TGCGCCAGCAGCCAAGAGGGGACAGCCTACAATGAGCAGTTCTTC CASSQEGTAYNEQFF
TRBD2 few TRBJ2-1 TRBV20-1 TGCAGTGCTCGGGAGGGGAACCCCTACAATGAGCAGTTCTTC CSAREGNPYNEQFF
NA NA TRBJ1-6 TRBV12-3/TRBV12-4 TGTGCCAGCAGTTTATACGCGGGCTGGAATTCACCCCTCCACTTT CASSLYAGWNSPLHF
NA few TRBJ2-1 TRBV20-1 TGCAGTGCTAGAGATTTCCCCAGCTCCTACAATGAGCAGTTCTTC CSARDFPSSYNEQFF
NA few TRBJ2-4 TRBV12-3/TRBV12-4 TGTGCCAGCAGCCGGGCCGTGGAACGATACTTC CASSRAVERYF
NA few TRBJ1-2 TRBV20-1 TGCAGTGTCCTCTGGGGGGTGGGGGGAGTCTATGGCTACACCTTC CSVLWGVGGVYGYTF
TRBD2 NA TRBJ2-1 TRBV6-2/TRBV6-3 TGTGCCAGCAGTCGGACTAGCGGGAGGGCCGGTTACAATGAGCAGTTCTTC CASSRTSGRAGYNEQFF
TRBD2 NA TRBJ2-5 TRBV3-1 TGTGCCAGCAGCCAAGATTTTCTAGCGGGAGTGGGGGAGACCCAGTACTTC CASSQDFLAGVGETQYF
NA few TRBJ1-1 TRBV20-1 TGCAGTGCTATGGAAGGGGCTCCGAACACTGAAGCTTTCTTT CSAMEGAPNTEAFF
NA NA TRBJ2-7 TRBV19 TGTGCCAGTAGTATAGGGGGGACATCTTCCTACGAGCAGTACTTC CASSIGGTSSYEQYF
TRBD1 once TRBJ1-3 TRBV5-5 TGTGCCAGCAGCTTGGTGACAGGGGGCTCGAGCTCTGGAAACACCGTATATTTT CASSLVTGGSSSGNTVYF
TRBD2 few TRBJ2-1 TRBV20-1 TGCAGTGCCGCGACACCGGGGACTAGCGGGAGGTGGGGTGAGCAGTTCTTC CSAATPGTSGRWGEQFF
TRBD2 NA TRBJ2-3 TRBV6-2/TRBV6-3 TGTGCCAGCTGGACCCCGTGGCGGGAGACCACAGATACGCAGTATTTT CASWTPWRETTDTQYF
NA few TRBJ1-2 TRBV5-1 TGCGCCAGCAGCTTCGGGCGGCGCGCTGGCTACACCTTC CASSFGRRAGYTF
NA few TRBJ2-1 TRBV10-2 TGCGCCAGCAGTTCTGACAATGAGCAGTTCTTC CASSSDNEQFF
NA NA TRBJ1-5 TRBV12-3/TRBV12-4 TGTGCCAGCAGTTTTCGTTCTGGGACGCATCAGCCCCAGCATTTT CASSFRSGTHQPQHF
TRBD2 NA TRBJ2-1 TRBV7-2 TGTGCCAGCAGCTTAGCGTGGGGGCTAGCGGGGGTCAATGAGCAGTTCTTC CASSLAWGLAGVNEQFF
NA many TRBJ2-5 TRBV18 TGTGCCAGCTCACCACCGGGCCAAGAGACCCAGTACTTC CASSPPGQETQYF
NA NA TRBJ1-1 TRBV28 TGTGCCAGCAGTTTATATGTGGGGAGCACTGAAGCTTTCTTT CASSLYVGSTEAFF
NA NA TRBJ2-2 TRBV6-2/TRBV6-3 TGTGCCAGCACTCAAAATGGGGGGATCGGGGAGCTGTTTTTT CASTQNGGIGELFF
NA NA TRBJ1-2 TRBV20-1 TGCAGTGCTAGTACTCCGGGGGGCTATGGCTACACCTTC CSASTPGGYGYTF
TRBD2 NA TRBJ2-7 TRBV7-2 TGTGCCAGCAGCTTTGGGGTAGCGGGAGGCCTTGGAGAGCAGTACTTC CASSFGVAGGLGEQYF
TRBD2 few TRBJ2-3 TRBV7-2 TGTGCCAGCAGCCCGACTAGCCAACTAATAACAGATACGCAGTATTTT CASSPTSQLITDTQYF
NA few TRBJ1-1 TRBV7-8 TGTGCCAGCAGCTTAGCGAGAAGATTGGGCACTGAAGCTTTCTTT CASSLARRLGTEAFF
TRBD1 NA TRBJ1-5 TRBV7-6 TGTGCCAGCAGCGACCAAACAGGGACAGCCTACAATCAGCCCCAGCATTTT CASSDQTGTAYNQPQHF
NA few TRBJ1-6 TRBV20-1 TGCAGTGTAAAGGATTCACCCCTCCACTTT CSVKDSPLHF
NA few TRBJ1-2 TRBV7-2 TGTGCCAGCAGCCCTCGACAGTTTAGCTACACCTTC CASSPRQFSYTF
NA NA TRBJ2-1 TRBV20-1 TGCAGTGCTCGCCCCCCAGGCCGGTCCTACAATGAGCAGTTCTTC CSARPPGRSYNEQFF
NA few TRBJ1-3 TRBV20-1 TGCAGTGCCCGACGAGCGGGGTCTCAAGGAAACACCATATATTTT CSARRAGSQGNTIYF
NA few TRBJ2-1 TRBV5-1 TGCGCCAGCAGCTTGGGTTCGGGTGAGCAGGAGCAGTTCTTC CASSLGSGEQEQFF
TRBD2 few TRBJ2-3 TRBV29-1 TGCAGCGTTGGAGCGGGAAGAGGTACAGATACGCAGTATTTT CSVGAGRGTDTQYF
TRBD1 NA TRBJ1-2 TRBV28 TGTGCCAGCAGTCCAGGGACAGTGAGCTACACCTTC CASSPGTVSYTF
TRBD1 NA TRBJ1-2 TRBV12-3/TRBV12-4 TGTGCCAGCAGGAGGAGACAGGGTTCATATGGCTACACCTTC CASRRRQGSYGYTF